This TCR beta chain was profiled in a study of shared clonotypes between healthy human individuals. Study in general: Aged 18 to 49, the donors were two women and a few men.

TCRdb keeps only in-frame clones here, not all; method: immunoSEQ multiplex PCR. The table shows about 1.5 million clones, with 95% to 99% occurring only once. Healthy and HIV-negative, the adult donors had no recent acute infections or vaccinations. The table lists this clone with a count of one. No antigen is known for it. The study's findings and limits: Roughly 4.6% of naive CD4 clonotypes were common to a few donors. Deeper or shallower sequencing was expected to change how clonotypes are shared among donors.

Specimen: naive CD4+ T cells sorted from blood. Subset in this sample: CD45RA+ positively selected. This TCR was sampled from a man aged 25 to 45 in good health.

DNA for the CDR3: TGTGCCAGCAGCTCCCAAGAGGGTCGAGGCTACGAGCAGTACTTC. This encodes CASSSQEGRGYEQYF. V gene TRBV7-6 combines with J gene TRBJ2-7; a weak D match, TRBD2 (5 bases). Germline-derived CDR1 and CDR2 are SGHVS and FNYEAQ. V lost 4 bases, J lost 3 bases, and 16 bases lay in between. The CDR3 runs 15 residues.